This entry features one TCR beta chain sequence. Its target is unknown. Method: immunoSEQ multiplex PCR; TCRdb's copy keeps in-frame clones and lacks some. The sample holds 150,000 to 200,000 clones; approximately 86% are singletons and the top ten take 6% to 8.5%. This CDR3 region has 13 residues. Between the trimmed V and J ends, which lost 1 base and 4 bases, there was a span of 8 bases. CDR1 and CDR2 from the germline V gene are MNHNY and SVGAGI (reference sequence). This specimen comes from a study of cytomegalovirus exposure and HLA in healthy donors. Study-wide background: According to later analysis, the same platform produced the approximately 120 validation and several hundred first-cohort repertoires. Study results and caveats: For most TCR sequences rarity was the rule, although some public TCRs occurred in many donors. Reported performance of the classifier showed diagnosis of cytomegalovirus status with high specificity and sensitivity.

This receptor was obtained from a man aged 25 to 40 in good health and CMV-seropositive. The chain is built from TRBV6-6 and TRBJ2-7; D might be TRBD1 (6 bases). Sequencing was carried out using PBMCs. CDR3 loop: CASSYWDKYEQYF. In DNA form, the CDR3 reads TGTGCCAGCAGTTACTGGGACAAGTACGAGCAGTACTTC.